The T cell receptor (beta chain) described here comes from a study of cytomegalovirus exposure and HLA in healthy donors. This clone has a handful of counts. This CDR3 is 12 amino acids long. The V gene's germline CDR1 is MNHEY and CDR2 SVGAGI. V was clipped by 8 bases and J by 4 bases, with 11 bases between them. Use of 60 Vbeta and 13 Jbeta primers characterized the PCR. The protocol was immunoSEQ multiplex PCR, while the TCRdb copy is restricted to in-frame clones and leaves out a portion. Here the sample spans 200,000 to 250,000 clones, around 70% being singletons. This clonotype was sampled from a man aged 40-49 years in good health and CMV-seropositive. The sample consisted of PBMCs. The chain is built from TRBV6-5 and TRBJ1-1; unclear D gene. In DNA form, the CDR3 reads TGTGCCAGCGGGCCTCTCGGCACTGAAGCTTTCTTT. Amino acids: CASGPLGTEAFF.